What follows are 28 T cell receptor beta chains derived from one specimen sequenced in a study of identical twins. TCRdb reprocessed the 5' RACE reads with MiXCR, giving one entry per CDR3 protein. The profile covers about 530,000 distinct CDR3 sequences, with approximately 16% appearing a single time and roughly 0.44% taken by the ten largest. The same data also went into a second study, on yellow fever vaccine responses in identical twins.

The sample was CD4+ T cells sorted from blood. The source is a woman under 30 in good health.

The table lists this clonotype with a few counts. CDR3 loop: CASSRTQGNQPQHF. The CDR3 DNA sequence: TGTGCCAGCAGTCGGACACAAGGCAATCAGCCCCAGCATTTT. V and J are TRBV6-1 and TRBJ1-5; possibly TRBD1 for D (5 bases). The CDR3 is 14 amino acids. Germline CDR1 MNHNS, CDR2 SASEGT. The V and J ends lost 5 bases and 2 bases respectively, with 10 bases between them.

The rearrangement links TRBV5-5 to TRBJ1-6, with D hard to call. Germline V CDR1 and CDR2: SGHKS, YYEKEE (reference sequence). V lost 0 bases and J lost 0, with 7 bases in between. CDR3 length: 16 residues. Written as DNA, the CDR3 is TGTGCCAGCAGCTTGGACGTATACTCCTATAATTCACCCCTCCACTTT. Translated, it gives CASSLDVYSYNSPLHF.

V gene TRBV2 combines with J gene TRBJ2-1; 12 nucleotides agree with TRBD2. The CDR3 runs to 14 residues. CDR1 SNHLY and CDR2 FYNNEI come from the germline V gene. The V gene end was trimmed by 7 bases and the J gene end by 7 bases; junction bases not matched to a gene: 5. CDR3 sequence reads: CASMRTSGVNEQFF. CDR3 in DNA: TGTGCCAGCATGAGGACTAGCGGGGTGAATGAGCAGTTCTTC.

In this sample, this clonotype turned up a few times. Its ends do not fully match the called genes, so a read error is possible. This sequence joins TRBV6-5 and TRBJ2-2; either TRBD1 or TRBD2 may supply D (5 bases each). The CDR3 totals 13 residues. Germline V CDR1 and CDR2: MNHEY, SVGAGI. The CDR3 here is CASTYEGHRELFF. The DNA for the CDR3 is TGTGCCAGCACTTACGAGGGGCACAGGGAGCTGTTTTTT.

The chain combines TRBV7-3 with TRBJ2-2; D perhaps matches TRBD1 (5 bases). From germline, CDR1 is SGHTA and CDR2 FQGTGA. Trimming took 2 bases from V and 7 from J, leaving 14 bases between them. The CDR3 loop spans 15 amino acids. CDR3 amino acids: CASSLGVNRIGELFF. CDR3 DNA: TGTGCCAGCAGCTTAGGGGTCAACAGGATCGGGGAGCTGTTTTTT.

CDR3 nucleotide sequence: TGTGCCAGCAGCCGTGGAGGGGACTACGAGCAGTACTTC. Translation gives CASSRGGDYEQYF. This chain uses TRBV3-1 with TRBJ2-7, with D perhaps TRBD2 (6 bases). The V end lost 4 bases, the J end lost 3 bases, and 10 bases lay between the germline ends. Germline-derived CDR1 and CDR2 are LGHDT and YNNKEL (reference sequence). This CDR3 has 13 residues.

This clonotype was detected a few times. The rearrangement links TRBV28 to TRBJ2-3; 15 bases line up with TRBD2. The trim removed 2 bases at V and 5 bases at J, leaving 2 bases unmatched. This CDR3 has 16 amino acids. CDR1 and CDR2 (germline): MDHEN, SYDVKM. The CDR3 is CASSLGLAGGEDTQYF. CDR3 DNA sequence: TGTGCCAGCAGTTTAGGACTAGCGGGAGGGGAAGATACGCAGTATTTT.

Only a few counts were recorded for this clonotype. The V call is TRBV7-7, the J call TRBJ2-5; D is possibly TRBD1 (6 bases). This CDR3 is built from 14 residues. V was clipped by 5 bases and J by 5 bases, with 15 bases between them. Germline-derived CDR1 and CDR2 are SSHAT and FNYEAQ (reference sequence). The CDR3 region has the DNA TGTGCCAGCAGCCCCATCGTCCAGGGGGAGACCCAGTACTTC. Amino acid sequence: CASSPIVQGETQYF. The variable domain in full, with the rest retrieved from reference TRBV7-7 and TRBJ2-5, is GAGVSQSPRYKVTKRGQDVTLRCDPISSHATLYWYQQALGQGPEFLTYFNYEAQPDKSGLPSDRFSAERPEGSISTLTIQRTEQRDSAMYRCASSPIVQGETQYFGPGTRLLVL.

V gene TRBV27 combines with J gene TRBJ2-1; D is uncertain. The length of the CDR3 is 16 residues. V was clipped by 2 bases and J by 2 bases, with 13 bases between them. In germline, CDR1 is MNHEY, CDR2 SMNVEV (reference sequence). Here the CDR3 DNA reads TGTGCCAGCAGTTTAATTTTTGCTAGTCCCTACAATGAGCAGTTCTTC. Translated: CASSLIFASPYNEQFF.

CDR3 sequence (DNA): TGTGCCAGCAGTTTAAGTGGTGGCTGGCGGGAGTCGAGAGATACGCAGTATTTT. Translating it yields CASSLSGGWRESRDTQYF. This chain connects TRBV12-3 or TRBV12-4 to TRBJ2-3; 7 positions agree with TRBD2. Trimming at V came to 2 bases and at J to 5 bases, leaving 16 bases not matched to a gene. This CDR3 has 18 residues.

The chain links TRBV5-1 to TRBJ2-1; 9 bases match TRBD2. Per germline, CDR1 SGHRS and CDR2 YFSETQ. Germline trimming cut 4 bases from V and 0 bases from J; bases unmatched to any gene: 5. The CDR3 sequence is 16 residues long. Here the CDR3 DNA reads TGCGCCAGCAGCGAGGAGCGGGGGGCCTCCTACAATGAGCAGTTCTTC. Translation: CASSEERGASYNEQFF. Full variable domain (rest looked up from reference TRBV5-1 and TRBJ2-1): KAGVTQTPRYLIKTRGQQVTLSCSPISGHRSVSWYQQTPGQGLQFLFEYFSETQRNKGNFPGRFSGRQFSNSRSEMNVSTLELGDSALYLCASSEERGASYNEQFFGPGTRLTVL.

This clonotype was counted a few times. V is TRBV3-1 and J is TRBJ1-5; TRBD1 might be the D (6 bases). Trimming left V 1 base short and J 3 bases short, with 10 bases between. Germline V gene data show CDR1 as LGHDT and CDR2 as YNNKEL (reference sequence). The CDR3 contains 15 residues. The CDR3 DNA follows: TGTGCCAGCAGCCAAGGTGACAGGAACAATCAGCCCCAGCATTTT. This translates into CASSQGDRNNQPQHF.

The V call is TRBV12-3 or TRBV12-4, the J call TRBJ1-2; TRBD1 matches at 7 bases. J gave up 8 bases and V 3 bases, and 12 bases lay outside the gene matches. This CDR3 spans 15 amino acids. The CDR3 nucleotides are TGTGCCAGCAGTTTGCGGCAGGGGAGGGGGCTAGGCTACACCTTC. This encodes CASSLRQGRGLGYTF.

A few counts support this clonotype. This CDR3 is CSAPIPLADSYNEQFF. For the CDR3, the DNA is TGCAGTGCGCCCATCCCACTAGCGGACTCCTACAATGAGCAGTTCTTC. The chain couples TRBV20-1 to TRBJ2-1, with 8 bases identical to TRBD2. The trim removed 6 bases at V and 0 bases at J, leaving 10 bases unmatched. This CDR3 contains 16 residues. Germline V lookup: CDR1 DFQATT, CDR2 SNEGSKA (reference sequence).

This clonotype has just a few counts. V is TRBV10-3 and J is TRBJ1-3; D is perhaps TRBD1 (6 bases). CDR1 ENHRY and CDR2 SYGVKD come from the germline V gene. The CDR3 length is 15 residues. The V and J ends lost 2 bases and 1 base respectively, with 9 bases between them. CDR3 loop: CAISETTGSGNTIYF. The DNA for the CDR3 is TGTGCCATCAGTGAGACCACAGGGTCTGGAAACACCATATATTTT.

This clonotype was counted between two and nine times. In DNA form, the CDR3 reads TGTGCCAGCAGTGGGACAGCCAACGATGGCTACACCTTC. This translates into CASSGTANDGYTF. The chain couples TRBV2 to TRBJ1-2; D may be TRBD1 (6 bases). This CDR3 region has 13 residues. Trimming stripped 4 bases from V and 6 bases from J, with 12 bases between. Germline V CDR1 and CDR2: SNHLY, FYNNEI.

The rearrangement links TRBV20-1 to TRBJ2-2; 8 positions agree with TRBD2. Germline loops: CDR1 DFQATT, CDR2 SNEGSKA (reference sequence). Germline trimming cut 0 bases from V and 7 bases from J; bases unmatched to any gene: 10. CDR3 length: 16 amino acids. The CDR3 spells CSARDGTGGPIGELFF. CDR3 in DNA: TGCAGTGCTAGAGATGGGACGGGAGGGCCAATCGGGGAGCTGTTTTTT.

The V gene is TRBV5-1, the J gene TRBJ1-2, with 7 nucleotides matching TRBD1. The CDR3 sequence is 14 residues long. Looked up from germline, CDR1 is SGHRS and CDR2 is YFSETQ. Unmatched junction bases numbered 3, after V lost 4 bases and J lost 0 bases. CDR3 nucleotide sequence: TGCGCCAGCAGCCGGGACAGCGCTAACTATGGCTACACCTTC. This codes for CASSRDSANYGYTF. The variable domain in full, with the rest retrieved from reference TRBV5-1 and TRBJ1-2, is KAGVTQTPRYLIKTRGQQVTLSCSPISGHRSVSWYQQTPGQGLQFLFEYFSETQRNKGNFPGRFSGRQFSNSRSEMNVSTLELGDSALYLCASSRDSANYGYTFGSGTRLTVV.

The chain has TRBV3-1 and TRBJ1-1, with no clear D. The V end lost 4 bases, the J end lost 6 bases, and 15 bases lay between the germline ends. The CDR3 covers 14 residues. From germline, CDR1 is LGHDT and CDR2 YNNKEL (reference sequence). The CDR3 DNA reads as TGTGCCAGCAGCCGCCGGGCAGGAGAGTCTGAAGCTTTCTTT. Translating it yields CASSRRAGESEAFF.

CDR3 sequence reads: CASRGGLETQYF. CDR3 DNA: TGTGCCAGCCGGGGAGGACTAGAGACCCAGTACTTC. The gene calls are TRBV6-5 and TRBJ2-5; D possibly corresponds to TRBD2 (6 bases). The V end lost 8 bases, the J end lost 4 bases, and 11 bases lay between the germline ends. Germline V gene lookup returns CDR1 MNHEY and CDR2 SVGAGI. CDR3 length equals 12 residues.

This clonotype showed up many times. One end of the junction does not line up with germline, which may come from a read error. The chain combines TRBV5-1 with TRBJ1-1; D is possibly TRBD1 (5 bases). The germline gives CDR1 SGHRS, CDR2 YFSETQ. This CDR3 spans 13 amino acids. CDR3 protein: CASSLGDNTEAFF. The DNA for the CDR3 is TGTGCCAGCAGCTTAGGGGACAACACTGAAGCTTTCTTT. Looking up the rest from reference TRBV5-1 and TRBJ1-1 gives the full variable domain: KAGVTQTPRYLIKTRGQQVTLSCSPISGHRSVSWYQQTPGQGLQFLFEYFSETQRNKGNFPGRFSGRQFSNSRSEMNVSTLELGDSALYLCASSLGDNTEAFFGQGTRLTVV.

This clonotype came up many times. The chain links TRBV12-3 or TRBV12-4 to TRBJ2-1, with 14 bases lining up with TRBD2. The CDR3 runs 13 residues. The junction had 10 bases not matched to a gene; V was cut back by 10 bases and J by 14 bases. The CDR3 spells CAIATSGGVLKFF. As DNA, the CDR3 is TGTGCCATCGCGACTAGCGGGGGGGTTTTAAAGTTCTTC.

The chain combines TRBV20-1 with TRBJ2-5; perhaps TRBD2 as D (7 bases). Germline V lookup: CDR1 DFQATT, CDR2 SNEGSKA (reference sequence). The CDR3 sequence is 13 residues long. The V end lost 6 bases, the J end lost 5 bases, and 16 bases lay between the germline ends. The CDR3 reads CSAPRGGSETQYF. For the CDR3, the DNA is TGCAGTGCCCCAAGGGGGGGGTCGGAGACCCAGTACTTC.

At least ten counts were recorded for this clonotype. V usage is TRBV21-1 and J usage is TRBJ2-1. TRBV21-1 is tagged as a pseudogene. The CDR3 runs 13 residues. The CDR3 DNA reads TGTGCCAGCAGCAAACGGCATGGGGTTTCCGAGTTCTTC. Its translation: CASSKRHGVSEFF.

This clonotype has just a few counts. The CDR3 bases are TGTGCCAGCATAGGACAGCAGTATAGCAATCAGCCCCAGCATTTT. Translation: CASIGQQYSNQPQHF. The chain is built from TRBV28 and TRBJ1-5; maybe TRBD1 (6 bases). Germline CDR1 is MDHEN and CDR2 is SYDVKM. V was cut by 7 bases and J by 0 bases, with 13 bases left in between. The CDR3 has 15 amino acids.

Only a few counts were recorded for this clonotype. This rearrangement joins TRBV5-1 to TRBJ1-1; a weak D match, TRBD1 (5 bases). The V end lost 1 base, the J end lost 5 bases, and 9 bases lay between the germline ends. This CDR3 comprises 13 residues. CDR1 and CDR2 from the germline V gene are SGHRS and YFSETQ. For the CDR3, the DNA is TGCGCCAGCAGCTTGAACCCAGGGACTGAAGCTTTCTTT. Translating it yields CASSLNPGTEAFF.

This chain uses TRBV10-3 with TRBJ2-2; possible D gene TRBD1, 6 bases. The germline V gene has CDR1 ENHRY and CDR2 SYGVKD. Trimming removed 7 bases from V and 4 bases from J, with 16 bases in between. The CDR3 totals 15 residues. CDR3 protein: CAINRDTNPTGELFF. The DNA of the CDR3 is TGTGCCATCAATCGGGACACCAACCCCACCGGGGAGCTGTTTTTT.

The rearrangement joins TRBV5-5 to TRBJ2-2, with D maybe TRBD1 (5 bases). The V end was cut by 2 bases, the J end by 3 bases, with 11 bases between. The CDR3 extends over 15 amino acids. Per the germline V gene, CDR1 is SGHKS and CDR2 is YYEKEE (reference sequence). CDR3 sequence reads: CASSLSDSHTGELFF. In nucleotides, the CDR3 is TGTGCCAGCAGCTTATCTGACAGCCACACCGGGGAGCTGTTTTTT.